What follows are 27 T cell receptor beta chains derived from one specimen sequenced in a study of cytomegalovirus exposure and HLA in healthy donors (dated by TCRdb to about 2017). Libraries were built with the immunoSEQ multiplex PCR assay. Held by TCRdb, this immuneACCESS table contains in-frame sequences only and omits some clones. Under half of the omission traces to an unresolved V gene where checked; the cause of the rest is unknown. The sample table holds over 85,000 clones, of which around 96% were seen once. Jointly, the top ten make up approximately 1% of the sample. The source material was PBMCs. The source of these receptors is a young woman in good health and CMV-seronegative.

A single count supports this clone. This chain joins TRBV19 and TRBJ1-5; TRBD1 matches at 8 bases. After removal of 3 bases from V and 2 bases from J, the junction contained 9 bases not matched to a gene. This CDR3 is built from 17 residues. Germline values: CDR1 LNHDA, CDR2 SQIVND (reference sequence). The CDR3 spells CASSIGSRGPGNQPQHF. The CDR3, as DNA: TGTGCCAGTAGTATCGGTTCCAGGGGGCCTGGCAATCAGCCCCAGCATTTT.

J is TRBJ2-7 and V is TRBV19; perhaps TRBD1 as D (7 bases). The length of the CDR3 is 16 residues. V shed 7 bases and J shed 0 bases, with 19 bases lying between them. Per the germline V gene, CDR1 is LNHDA and CDR2 is SQIVND (reference sequence). The CDR3 sequence: CASTPRGDRGSYEQYF. CDR3 bases: TGTGCCAGTACGCCGAGGGGGGACAGAGGCTCCTACGAGCAGTACTTC.

In this sample, this clone turned up once. The chain recombines TRBV6-1 with TRBJ1-6; D is possibly TRBD1 (5 bases). The CDR3 spans 13 residues. Looked up from germline, CDR1 is MNHNS and CDR2 is SASEGT. V lost 6 bases and J 8 bases, leaving 11 bases between the germline ends. CDR3 DNA sequence: TGTGCCAGCAGCCAGGGCGGAGATTCACCCCTCCACTTT. Protein product: CASSQGGDSPLHF.

The chain employs TRBV4-1 and TRBJ2-5; D possibly corresponds to TRBD2 (6 bases). V was shortened by 6 bases and J by 3 bases, with 14 bases between the two germline ends. The CDR3 consists of 14 residues. Germline loops: CDR1 MGHRA, CDR2 YSYEKL. This CDR3 is CASRRLGGEETQYF. The CDR3 DNA reads TGCGCCAGCAGAAGACTGGGAGGAGAAGAGACCCAGTACTTC.

The chain employs TRBV5-3 and TRBJ1-5; 8 bases align to TRBD1. TRBV5-3 is noted as an ORF with a role that remains uncertain. The length of the CDR3 is 16 residues. V lost 0 bases, J lost 6 bases, and 8 bases stayed unmatched. The CDR3 reads CARSLAGQVPRQPQHF. The CDR3, as DNA: TGTGCCAGAAGCTTGGCGGGACAGGTTCCACGTCAGCCCCAGCATTTT.

This clone occurred once. The chain recombines TRBV6-5 with TRBJ1-1, with TRBD1 as a possible D gene (5 bases). Germline loops: CDR1 MNHEY, CDR2 SVGAGI. The CDR3 spans 11 residues. The V end was cut by 2 bases, the J end by 8 bases, with 6 bases between. The CDR3 here is CASSYGAEAFF. The DNA for the CDR3 is TGTGCCAGCAGTTACGGGGCAGAAGCTTTCTTT.

This chain uses TRBV5-1 with TRBJ2-2, with 10 bases fitting TRBD2. Per the germline V gene, CDR1 is SGHRS and CDR2 is YFSETQ. Losses at the gene ends were 6 bases for V and 6 bases for J; bases not matched to a gene: 8. The CDR3 consists of 15 residues. The CDR3, as DNA: TGCGCCAGCACCGTGTCGCTAGCGGGAGCCGGGGAGCTGTTTTTT. Translation gives CASTVSLAGAGELFF.

This clone has a single count. The chain joins TRBV19 to TRBJ2-7; 10 positions agree with TRBD1. Germline values: CDR1 LNHDA, CDR2 SQIVND (reference sequence). Losses at the gene ends were 5 bases for V and 1 base for J; bases not matched to a gene: 2. The length of the CDR3 is 14 residues. CDR3 residues: CASSLGQGSYEQYF. For the CDR3, the DNA is TGTGCCAGTAGTTTGGGACAGGGGTCCTACGAGCAGTACTTC.

V and J are TRBV10-1 and TRBJ2-3, with TRBD2 matching over 7 bases. Germline V gene data show CDR1 as WNHNN and CDR2 as SYGVQD (reference sequence). The V and J ends lost 4 bases and 4 bases, in that order; junction bases with no gene match: 8. The CDR3 spans 15 residues. CDR3: CASSAGGSGADTQYF. The CDR3 DNA follows: TGCGCCAGCAGTGCAGGCGGGAGTGGCGCAGATACGCAGTATTTT.

The chain links TRBV4-3 to TRBJ2-5; 10 positions agree with TRBD2. The CDR3 contains 17 residues. Germline loops: CDR1 LGHNA, CDR2 YSLEER. V lost 1 base, J lost 4 bases, and 9 bases stayed unmatched. This CDR3 reads CASSQGLAGAGGETQYF. DNA for the CDR3: TGCGCCAGCAGCCAAGGGCTAGCGGGGGCCGGGGGAGAGACCCAGTACTTC.

The chain uses TRBV7-2 and TRBJ1-2; TRBD1 matches 8 bases. J gave up 7 bases and V 5 bases, and 9 bases lay outside the gene matches. Germline CDR1 SGHTA, CDR2 FQGNSA. The CDR3 runs to 14 residues. The CDR3 spells CASSRSDRASGYTF. CDR3 DNA sequence: TGTGCCAGCAGCCGTTCGGACAGGGCTAGTGGCTACACCTTC.

The table lists this clone with a count of one. CDR3 protein: CASSFRAGGLNEQFF. CDR3 nucleotides: TGTGCCAGCAGCTTCAGGGCGGGAGGTCTTAATGAGCAGTTCTTC. J is TRBJ2-1 and V is TRBV7-9, with 8 bases fitting TRBD2. Germline-derived CDR1 and CDR2 are SEHNR and FQNEAQ (reference sequence). The CDR3 covers 15 residues. V lost 3 bases to trimming and J lost 7 bases; unmatched junction nucleotides: 8.

The chain links TRBV29-1 to TRBJ2-7; the D gene is possibly TRBD1 (5 bases). V was clipped by 3 bases and J by 1 base, with 10 bases between them. The germline V gene encodes CDR1 SQVTM and CDR2 ANQGSEA. CDR3 size: 13 residues. Here the CDR3 DNA reads TGCAGCGTTGAGCGGCAGGGATCCTACGAGCAGTACTTC. It codes for CSVERQGSYEQYF.

V is TRBV14 and J is TRBJ1-2, with D maybe TRBD1 (6 bases). The CDR3 consists of 16 residues. Germline CDR1 reads SGHDN; CDR2 reads FVKESK. The germline V and J ends were trimmed by 0 bases and 4 bases, with 15 bases remaining between them. The CDR3 reads CASSQDPARGAYGYTF. The CDR3 bases are TGTGCCAGCAGCCAAGACCCCGCCCGGGGGGCCTATGGCTACACCTTC.

This chain joins TRBV2 and TRBJ2-1; 8 bases match TRBD2. The V gene's germline CDR1 is SNHLY and CDR2 FYNNEI. The CDR3 sequence is 13 residues long. With 9 bases clipped from V and 8 bases from J, the junction kept 9 bases outside the gene matches. The CDR3 reads CASYGGARDEQFF. CDR3 nucleotides: TGTGCCAGTTACGGGGGGGCTAGGGATGAGCAGTTCTTC.

This sequence joins TRBV7-9 and TRBJ1-2; perhaps TRBD1 as D (5 bases). V was shortened by 4 bases and J by 8 bases, with 17 bases between the two germline ends. The CDR3 contains 14 residues. The V gene's germline CDR1 is SEHNR and CDR2 FQNEAQ (reference sequence). This CDR3 is CASSSAEGRGGYTF. The CDR3 DNA reads as TGTGCCAGCAGCTCCGCGGAGGGGCGAGGAGGCTACACCTTC.

This chain links TRBV19 with TRBJ1-2; D remains unclear. Germline V gene lookup returns CDR1 LNHDA and CDR2 SQIVND (reference sequence). Trimming took 10 bases from V and 2 from J, leaving 14 bases between them. The CDR3 length is 13 residues. In DNA, the CDR3 is TGTGCCACTGGAGAGGGATTCAACTATGGCTACACCTTC. Amino acid sequence: CATGEGFNYGYTF.

The V gene is TRBV11-2, the J gene TRBJ2-3; 9 nucleotides line up with TRBD1. The CDR3 length is 15 residues. The V gene's germline CDR1 is SGHAT and CDR2 FQNNGV. Trimming at V came to 4 bases and at J to 6 bases, leaving 8 bases not matched to a gene. The CDR3 loop is CASSYNRGQGDTQYF. The CDR3 DNA sequence: TGTGCCAGCAGCTATAACAGGGGGCAAGGCGATACGCAGTATTTT.

The chain links TRBV5-1 to TRBJ2-7; a possible D gene is TRBD1 (5 bases). The CDR3 sequence is 14 residues long. Trimming shortened V by 0 bases and J by 1 base, and 8 bases separated the two germline ends. The germline V gene has CDR1 SGHRS and CDR2 YFSETQ. The CDR3 DNA is TGCGCCAGCAGCTTGGGCAGGGCTTCCTACGAGCAGTACTTC. It translates to CASSLGRASYEQYF.

J is TRBJ1-1 and V is TRBV27, with D hard to call. The V gene lost 4 bases and the J gene lost 7 bases, with 10 bases spanning the gap. The CDR3 runs 12 residues. Germline CDR1 is MNHEY and CDR2 is SMNVEV (reference sequence). CDR3 nucleotides: TGTGCCAGCAGTTCCTGGCTTGGTGAAGCTTTCTTT. As protein: CASSSWLGEAFF.

Points on this clone: The junction and the germline gene differ at one end; a read error may be behind it. The CDR3 loop is CASSLGGGRETQYF. DNA for the CDR3: TGTGCTAGCAGCTTAGGGGGGGGTCGAGAGACCCAGTACTTC. V and J are TRBV7-7 and TRBJ2-5; TRBD2 might be the D (7 bases). Germline V lookup: CDR1 SSHAT, CDR2 FNYEAQ (reference sequence). The CDR3 length is 14 residues.

The chain couples TRBV18 to TRBJ2-7; the match to TRBD2 covers 9 bases. CDR3 length equals 13 residues. Germline CDR1 KGHSH, CDR2 LQKENI. V was pared by 3 bases and J by 6 bases, with 3 bases of the junction left unmatched. CDR3 sequence (DNA): TGTGCCAGCTCACCGGAACTAGCGGGCGAGCAGTACTTC. Amino acids: CASSPELAGEQYF.

The V call is TRBV7-2, the J call TRBJ2-7, with a possible D match to TRBD2 (5 bases). The V gene's germline CDR1 is SGHTA and CDR2 FQGNSA. CDR3 length: 14 residues. V lost 1 base to trimming and J lost 1 base, with 8 bases between them. The CDR3: CASSLGGGSYEQYF. In nucleotides, the CDR3 is TGTGCCAGCAGCTTAGGAGGAGGTTCCTACGAGCAGTACTTC. Together with reference TRBV7-2 and TRBJ2-7, the CDR3 gives the full variable domain: GAGVSQSPSNKVTEKGKDVELRCDPISGHTALYWYRQSLGQGLEFLIYFQGNSAPDKSGLPSDRFSAERTGGSVSTLTIQRTQQEDSAVYLCASSLGGGSYEQYFGPGTRLTVT.

The rearrangement joins TRBV2 to TRBJ2-2; D not certain. The CDR3 has 15 amino acids. Deletions cut 7 bases from V and 4 bases from J, with 16 bases between. Germline values: CDR1 SNHLY, CDR2 FYNNEI. CDR3 in amino acids: CASNYLTYPTGELFF. The DNA for the CDR3 is TGTGCCAGCAATTACCTTACATACCCCACCGGGGAGCTGTTTTTT.

J is TRBJ2-5 and V is TRBV5-4; perhaps TRBD2 as D (5 bases). Trimming left V 5 bases short and J 5 bases short, with 16 bases between. The CDR3 extends over 14 amino acids. The V gene's germline CDR1 is SGHNT and CDR2 YYREEE (reference sequence). CDR3 in DNA: TGTGCCAGCAGTTGGGAGCGGCTAGCTGAGACCCAGTACTTC. Protein sequence: CASSWERLAETQYF.

The chain uses TRBV6-5 and TRBJ1-1, with unresolved D. The ends were cut back, 6 bases at V and 7 bases at J, with 12 bases in the middle. The germline gives CDR1 MNHEY, CDR2 SVGAGI. CDR3 length: 12 residues. CDR3 nucleotide sequence: TGTGCCAGCAGCGCTGGAGGTGGTGAAGCTTTCTTT. It yields the protein CASSAGGGEAFF.

The genes are TRBV5-1 and TRBJ2-1; 7 bases are a match to TRBD1. This CDR3 region has 15 residues. Germline-derived CDR1 and CDR2 are SGHRS and YFSETQ. J was trimmed by 6 bases and V by 0 bases; bases with no gene match: 6. CDR3 region: CASSLVSRGINEQFF. CDR3 DNA: TGCGCCAGCAGCTTGGTTAGCAGGGGGATCAATGAGCAGTTCTTC.